The 16 T cell receptor beta chains below all came from one sample that was sequenced in a study of blood T cell repertoires in COVID-19. TCRdb keeps only in-frame clones here, not all; method: immunoSEQ multiplex PCR. This table has approximately 13,000 clones, around 73% appearing once. The sample taken for sequencing was peripheral blood. The source is a boy aged 2 to 10 with active or convalescent COVID-19.

The genes are TRBV30 and TRBJ2-5; 13 bases map to TRBD2. Germline V lookup: CDR1 GTSNPN, CDR2 SVGIG (reference sequence). The length of the CDR3 is 15 residues. V shed 3 bases and J 5 bases; nucleotides not matched to a gene: 6. DNA of the CDR3: TGTGCCTGGAGACTAGCGGGAGGGCCCTTGGAGACCCAGTACTTC. Translating it yields CAWRLAGGPLETQYF. Based on the CDR3 plus reference TRBV30 and TRBJ2-5, the full variable domain is SQTIHQWPATLVQPVGSPLSLECTVEGTSNPNLYWYRQAAGRGLQLLFYSVGIGQISSEVPQNLSASRPQDRQFILSSKKLLLSDSGFYLCAWRLAGGPLETQYFGPGTRLLVL.

The gene calls are TRBV7-8 and TRBJ1-3, with D perhaps TRBD1 (6 bases). Germline values: CDR1 SGHVS, CDR2 FQNEAQ. The CDR3 has 15 residues. V lost 5 bases and J 0 bases, leaving 11 bases between the germline ends. Here the CDR3 DNA reads TGTGCCAGCAGCCCCCGGACAGTCTCTGGAAACACCATATATTTT. It encodes CASSPRTVSGNTIYF.

The chain is built from TRBV10-1 and TRBJ2-1, with 11 bases aligning to TRBD2. The CDR3 is made up of 14 amino acids. Germline CDR1 is WNHNN and CDR2 is SYGVQD (reference sequence). Trimming took 6 bases from V and 7 from J; bases not matched to a gene: 5. CDR3 protein: CASSPSGGWNEQFF. The DNA for the CDR3 is TGCGCCAGCAGCCCTAGCGGGGGGTGGAATGAGCAGTTCTTC.

In its sample, this clone is medium-sized. The V gene is TRBV2, the J gene TRBJ1-2; TRBD1 agrees at 7 bases. Germline V lookup: CDR1 SNHLY, CDR2 FYNNEI. The CDR3 consists of 15 residues. The J segment lost 4 bases and the V segment lost 3 bases, leaving 8 bases of the junction unmatched. CDR3: CASSEGQIFLYGYTF. CDR3 nucleotide sequence: TGTGCCAGCAGTGAGGGACAGATTTTCCTCTATGGCTACACCTTC.

J is TRBJ1-3 and V is TRBV11-2, with D unresolved. Per germline, CDR1 SGHAT and CDR2 FQNNGV. CDR3 length: 14 residues. Trimming took 5 bases from V and 7 from J, leaving 15 bases between them. As DNA, the CDR3 is TGTGCCAGCAGCCCTGACTGGTTTGGGAACACCATATATTTT. Residues: CASSPDWFGNTIYF. The whole variable domain, filled in from reference TRBV11-2 and TRBJ1-3, reads EAGVAQSPRYKIIEKRQSVAFWCNPISGHATLYWYQQILGQGPKLLIQFQNNGVVDDSQLPKDRFSAERLKGVDSTLKIQPAKLEDSAVYLCASSPDWFGNTIYFGEGSWLTVV.

The chain recombines TRBV29-1 with TRBJ2-5; perhaps TRBD1 as D (5 bases). Germline CDR1 SQVTM, CDR2 ANQGSEA. This CDR3 has 15 amino acids. V gave up 0 bases and J gave up 2 bases, with 13 bases separating them. The CDR3 DNA sequence: TGCAGCGTTGAAGACAAGGGAAGGGGACAAGAGACCCAGTACTTC. It translates to CSVEDKGRGQETQYF.

The chain employs TRBV9 and TRBJ2-3; a weak D match, TRBD2 (5 bases). Germline values: CDR1 SGDLS, CDR2 YYNGEE. The CDR3 consists of 15 residues. Trimming removed 3 bases from V and 4 bases from J, with 15 bases in between. CDR3 sequence reads: CASSAPLLDSDTQYF. In DNA, the CDR3 is TGTGCCAGCAGCGCGCCCCTACTAGACTCAGATACGCAGTATTTT.

In DNA form, the CDR3 reads TGTGCCAGCAGTGCTTCCGGGACACAGAAACAAGAGACCCAGTACTTC. Translation gives CASSASGTQKQETQYF. This rearrangement joins TRBV9 to TRBJ2-5; D might be TRBD1 (6 bases). Trimming took 5 bases from V and 2 from J, leaving 19 bases between them. This CDR3 is built from 16 residues. Germline V gives CDR1 SGDLS, CDR2 YYNGEE.

The chain joins TRBV6-5 to TRBJ2-1, with D perhaps matching TRBD1 (6 bases). Germline V CDR1 and CDR2: MNHEY, SVGAGI. The CDR3 sequence is 14 residues long. The V end lost 8 bases, the J end lost 4 bases, and 15 bases lay between the germline ends. The CDR3 loop is CASHEPRGYNEQFF. In DNA, the CDR3 is TGTGCCAGCCACGAGCCAAGGGGGTACAATGAGCAGTTCTTC.

This chain uses TRBV18 with TRBJ2-7, with D tentatively TRBD1 (6 bases). From germline, CDR1 is KGHSH and CDR2 LQKENI. CDR3 length equals 13 residues. V was clipped by 4 bases and J by 1 base, with 8 bases between them. The CDR3 DNA reads as TGTGCCAGCTCACGGGGGACATCCTACGAGCAGTACTTC. Encoded protein: CASSRGTSYEQYF.

The chain links TRBV5-1 to TRBJ2-7, with 8 bases fitting TRBD1. This CDR3 is 14 amino acids long. Trimming at V came to 0 bases and at J to 5 bases, leaving 4 bases not matched to a gene. Germline assignment: CDR1 SGHRS and CDR2 YFSETQ. CDR3 sequence: CASSLAPGGNEQYF. The CDR3 bases are TGCGCCAGCAGCTTGGCCCCAGGGGGCAACGAGCAGTACTTC.

The CDR3 loop reads CASSFGDWTYEQYF. DNA of the CDR3: TGTGCCAGCAGTTTCGGCGACTGGACCTACGAGCAGTACTTC. The rearrangement links TRBV27 to TRBJ2-7; D unresolved. Germline CDR1 and CDR2: MNHEY and SMNVEV (reference sequence). The CDR3 totals 14 residues. Trimming took 3 bases from V and 2 from J, leaving 11 bases between them.

This chain connects TRBV5-1 to TRBJ1-2, with D possibly matching TRBD1 (6 bases). CDR1 is SGHRS, CDR2 YFSETQ, per germline. The V end was cut by 4 bases, the J end by 4 bases, with 14 bases between. The CDR3 is 14 residues long. The DNA for the CDR3 is TGCGCCAGCAGCCCCATGGACAGAAGCTATGGCTACACCTTC. Amino acids: CASSPMDRSYGYTF.

J is TRBJ2-3 and V is TRBV6-6; D is uncertain. Between the trimmed V and J ends, which lost 6 bases and 0 bases, there was a span of 10 bases. CDR3 size: 14 residues. Per germline, CDR1 MNHNY and CDR2 SVGAGI (reference sequence). The CDR3 here is CASSLTPSTDTQYF. CDR3 sequence (DNA): TGTGCCAGCAGCCTTACACCTAGCACAGATACGCAGTATTTT.

The chain joins TRBV18 to TRBJ2-7; 9 bases are a match to TRBD1. This CDR3 contains 14 residues. Germline lookup yields CDR1 KGHSH and CDR2 LQKENI. The trim removed 3 bases at V and 6 bases at J, leaving 6 bases unmatched. CDR3 protein: CASSPPGQGGEQYF. CDR3 DNA sequence: TGTGCCAGCTCACCTCCGGGACAGGGAGGCGAGCAGTACTTC.

The V and J genes are TRBV3-1 (or the pseudogene TRBV3-2) and TRBJ2-7; 9 bases match TRBD2. V trimming: 5 bases; J trimming: 5 bases; junction bases outside the gene matches: 7. Germline CDR1 LGHDT, CDR2 YNNKEL (reference sequence). The CDR3 runs 14 residues. This CDR3 is CASSSWREGHEQYF. The CDR3 DNA sequence: TGTGCCAGCAGCTCGTGGCGGGAGGGCCACGAGCAGTACTTC.